This T cell receptor beta chain was captured in a study of shared clonotypes between healthy human individuals. As for the study in general: Each donor's CD8 memory used one plate, CD8 naive two, each CD4 subset three.

Naive-designated CD8 cells lacked CD45RO, were positively enriched for CCR7, and omitted terminally differentiated effector memory CD45RA+ cells. Whole-study results and caveats: Naive subsets generally had larger estimated richness than memory subsets. Roughly 5% of naive CD4 clonotypes were shared across four donors.

The CDR3 has 14 amino acids. The V end lost 1 base, the J end lost 7 bases, and 14 bases lay between the germline ends. Germline V gene lookup returns CDR1 MNHEY and CDR2 SVGAGI. Replicate PCRs run on sorted subsets employed 200 ng DNA, around 31,000 T cell genomes. Some clones are missing from TCRdb's copy, which holds only in-frame ones; the method was immunoSEQ multiplex PCR. The data contain millions of clones, about 94% of them seen just once; the ten biggest clones take up approximately 1.2%. A word on this clone: Its matching antigen is unknown.

The genes are TRBV6-5 and TRBJ2-7; D might be TRBD1 (6 bases). The clonotype originates from a man in his late teens or twenties in good health. Sequenced input: naive CD8+ T cells sorted from blood. As DNA, the CDR3 is TGTGCCAGCAGTTACTTTGAGGGGGTGAAAGAGCAGTACTTC. This codes for CASSYFEGVKEQYF.